A single sample gave rise to the 18 T cell receptor beta chains below, sequenced in a study of T-cell memory formation after mild COVID-19. Using its own MiXCR run on the 5' RACE reads, TCRdb lists one record per CDR3 protein. The sample carries 300,000 to 350,000 distinct CDR3 sequences, 10% to 15% recorded once. The specimen sequenced was PBMCs or a T cell subset sorted from them (not recorded which). These receptors came from a man between 18 and 29 years old who had mild COVID-19 (a few samples of this study predate the infection). Cell type and time point are not known.

This clonotype was counted between two and nine times. This rearrangement joins TRBV5-1 to TRBJ2-3, with 9 bases matching TRBD1. The CDR3 sequence is 17 residues long. CDR1 and CDR2 from the germline V gene are SGHRS and YFSETQ. The J segment lost 3 bases and the V segment lost 2 bases, leaving 10 bases of the junction unmatched. Here the CDR3 DNA reads TGCGCCAGCAGCTTAGGTCCGGACAGGGGAGGGACAGATACGCAGTATTTT. This codes for CASSLGPDRGGTDTQYF. Drawing the rest from reference TRBV5-1 and TRBJ2-3, the complete variable domain is KAGVTQTPRYLIKTRGQQVTLSCSPISGHRSVSWYQQTPGQGLQFLFEYFSETQRNKGNFPGRFSGRQFSNSRSEMNVSTLELGDSALYLCASSLGPDRGGTDTQYFGPGTRLTVL.

Only a few counts were recorded for this clonotype. J is TRBJ2-1 and V is TRBV5-4; TRBD1 might be the D (6 bases). V lost 1 base and J lost 2, with 7 bases in between. This CDR3 is built from 14 residues. The V gene's germline CDR1 is SGHNT and CDR2 YYREEE (reference sequence). The CDR3 loop reads CASSLQGTYNEQFF. CDR3 DNA: TGTGCCAGCAGCTTGCAGGGGACCTACAATGAGCAGTTCTTC. The variable domain in full, completed from reference TRBV5-4 and TRBJ2-1, reads ETGVTQSPTHLIKTRGQQVTLRCSSQSGHNTVSWYQQALGQGPQFIFQYYREEENGRGNFPPRFSGLQFPNYSSELNVNALELDDSALYLCASSLQGTYNEQFFGPGTRLTVL.

This clonotype has just a few counts. J is TRBJ2-1 and V is TRBV7-9, with D possibly being TRBD1 (6 bases). The CDR3 is 16 residues long. Germline CDR1 and CDR2: SEHNR and FQNEAQ (reference sequence). V lost 5 bases and J lost 4, with 18 bases in between. This chain's CDR3 is CASSQTPLGQYNEQFF. The CDR3 DNA is TGTGCCAGCAGCCAGACCCCTCTAGGACAGTACAATGAGCAGTTCTTC.

The chain is built from TRBV7-9 and TRBJ2-5; 9 bases align to TRBD1. V lost 2 bases and J lost 5; bases outside the gene matches: 9. The CDR3 extends over 16 amino acids. In germline, CDR1 is SEHNR, CDR2 FQNEAQ (reference sequence). This CDR3 is CASSLTTGTGKETQYF. The DNA for the CDR3 is TGTGCCAGCAGCTTAACAACCGGGACAGGGAAGGAGACCCAGTACTTC. The full variable domain, with the rest looked up from reference TRBV7-9 and TRBJ2-5, is DTGVSQNPRHKITKRGQNVTFRCDPISEHNRLYWYRQTLGQGPEFLTYFQNEAQLEKSRLLSDRFSAERPKGSFSTLEIQRTEQGDSAMYLCASSLTTGTGKETQYFGPGTRLLVL.

This clonotype was counted only a few times. This chain joins TRBV4-3 and TRBJ1-1; D is perhaps TRBD1 (5 bases). The CDR3 has 16 residues. Germline CDR1 is LGHNA and CDR2 is YSLEER. Trimming took 0 bases from V and 4 from J, leaving 15 bases between them. CDR3 sequence reads: CASSQEPPPGPTEAFF. The CDR3 nucleotides read TGCGCCAGCAGCCAAGAACCTCCCCCAGGGCCCACTGAAGCTTTCTTT.

V is TRBV5-6 and J is TRBJ1-6; D gene ambiguous. The CDR3 totals 13 residues. V dropped 3 bases and J dropped 14 bases, with 15 bases sitting between them. Per germline, CDR1 SGHDT and CDR2 YYEEEE. CDR3: CASSSPSFLTLHF. The CDR3 coding sequence is TGTGCCAGCAGCTCGCCCTCATTTCTGACCCTCCACTTT. Drawing the rest from reference TRBV5-6 and TRBJ1-6, the complete variable domain is DAGVTQSPTHLIKTRGQQVTLRCSPKSGHDTVSWYQQALGQGPQFIFQYYEEEERQRGNFPDRFSGHQFPNYSSELNVNALLLGDSALYLCASSSPSFLTLHFGNGTRLTVT.

The sample holds many counts of this clonotype. The genes are TRBV4-3 and TRBJ2-1, with TRBD1 matching over 7 bases. CDR1 LGHNA and CDR2 YSLEER come from the germline V gene. The CDR3 runs 14 residues. Losses at the gene ends were 4 bases for V and 5 bases for J; bases not matched to a gene: 5. The CDR3 bases are TGCGCCAGCAGCCCTCCCGACAGGGACAATGAGCAGTTCTTC. It is translated as CASSPPDRDNEQFF.

This chain links TRBV7-9 with TRBJ1-2, with 12 positions matching TRBD1. The J segment lost 3 bases and the V segment lost 4 bases, leaving 18 bases of the junction unmatched. The germline CDR1 and CDR2 sequences are SEHNR and FQNEAQ (reference sequence). The CDR3 consists of 20 residues. The chain's CDR3 is CASSSTGTGGSGLFYYGYTF. CDR3 DNA sequence: TGTGCCAGCAGCTCCACCGGGACAGGGGGCTCTGGGCTGTTCTACTATGGCTACACCTTC. The complete variable domain, with remaining parts taken from reference TRBV7-9 and TRBJ1-2, reads DTGVSQNPRHKITKRGQNVTFRCDPISEHNRLYWYRQTLGQGPEFLTYFQNEAQLEKSRLLSDRFSAERPKGSFSTLEIQRTEQGDSAMYLCASSSTGTGGSGLFYYGYTFGSGTRLTVV.

The chain carries TRBV23-1 and TRBJ2-5; a possible D gene is TRBD2 (5 bases). TRBV23-1 counts as an open reading frame of uncertain function. CDR3 length equals 18 residues. The V end lost 4 bases, the J end lost 3 bases, and 24 bases lay between the germline ends. The CDR3 DNA follows: TGCGCCAGCAGTCCCGACCGGGGAATTCAGGCCGAGGAAGAGACCCAGTACTTC. It codes for CASSPDRGIQAEEETQYF.

This clonotype was observed a few times. The genes are TRBV28 and TRBJ2-2; D is perhaps TRBD1 or TRBD2 (5 bases each). Germline V lookup: CDR1 MDHEN, CDR2 SYDVKM. The germline V and J ends were trimmed by 2 bases and 5 bases, with 12 bases remaining between them. CDR3 length: 15 residues. CDR3 DNA sequence: TGTGCCAGCAGTTTAGGGACCCGGTTGACCGGGGAGCTGTTTTTT. This gives the protein CASSLGTRLTGELFF.

The chain is built from TRBV18 and TRBJ1-1; D unresolved. CDR3 length: 13 amino acids. Germline-derived CDR1 and CDR2 are KGHSH and LQKENI. V lost 3 bases and J 3 bases, leaving 8 bases between the germline ends. The CDR3 reads CASSPRSDTEAFF. CDR3 nucleotides: TGTGCCAGCTCACCGAGGTCCGACACTGAAGCTTTCTTT. The full variable domain, in which reference TRBV18 and TRBJ1-1 provide the parts outside the CDR3, is NAGVMQNPRHLVRRRGQEARLRCSPMKGHSHVYWYRQLPEEGLKFMVYLQKENIIDESGMPKERFSAEFPKEGPSILRIQQVVRGDSAAYFCASSPRSDTEAFFGQGTRLTVV.

A few counts support this clonotype. The chain employs TRBV6-6 and TRBJ2-7; D unclear. V shed 0 bases and J shed 2 bases, with 14 bases lying between them. The CDR3 is 16 amino acids. CDR1 and CDR2 from the germline V gene are MNHNY and SVGAGI (reference sequence). CDR3: CASSYSTGDITYEQYF. The CDR3, as DNA: TGTGCCAGCAGTTACTCGACCGGCGACATTACCTACGAGCAGTACTTC.

This clonotype was seen repeatedly, ten times or more. In DNA, the CDR3 is TGCGCCAGCAGCGACACAGGGGGCTCCGGGGAGCTGTTTTTT. Encoded protein: CASSDTGGSGELFF. The gene calls are TRBV5-1 and TRBJ2-2; the match to TRBD1 covers 9 bases. Germline-derived CDR1 and CDR2 are SGHRS and YFSETQ. The CDR3 extends over 14 amino acids. V shed 4 bases, J shed 6 bases, and the junction held 4 bases outside the gene matches. The variable domain in full, completed from reference TRBV5-1 and TRBJ2-2, reads KAGVTQTPRYLIKTRGQQVTLSCSPISGHRSVSWYQQTPGQGLQFLFEYFSETQRNKGNFPGRFSGRQFSNSRSEMNVSTLELGDSALYLCASSDTGGSGELFFGEGSRLTVL.

The rearrangement uses TRBV18 and TRBJ2-5, with a weak D call TRBD1 (6 bases). Germline CDR1 is KGHSH and CDR2 is LQKENI. The CDR3 has 13 residues. V was pared by 3 bases and J by 5 bases, with 10 bases between. CDR3 in amino acids: CASSPTGPETQYF. In DNA form, the CDR3 reads TGTGCCAGCTCACCCACAGGGCCGGAGACCCAGTACTTC.

The chain couples TRBV6-6 to TRBJ2-7; TRBD1 matches 10 bases. Trimming at V came to 2 bases and at J to 7 bases, leaving 8 bases not matched to a gene. Per germline, CDR1 MNHNY and CDR2 SVGAGI (reference sequence). This CDR3 has 15 amino acids. The CDR3 here is CASSYPWDRGREQYF. The DNA of the CDR3 is TGTGCCAGCAGTTACCCTTGGGACAGGGGACGAGAGCAGTACTTC.

The chain couples TRBV6-1 to TRBJ1-4; D uncertain. The CDR3 runs 14 residues. Trimming stripped 4 bases from V and 7 bases from J, with 13 bases between. Germline assignment: CDR1 MNHNS and CDR2 SASEGT. For the CDR3, the DNA is TGTGCCAGCAGTGCCACACTTGAGGGTGAAAAACTGTTTTTT. Its translation: CASSATLEGEKLFF.

The rearrangement joins TRBV29-1 to TRBJ2-3, with D unclear. The V end was cut by 7 bases, the J end by 4 bases, with 21 bases between. There are 15 residues in the CDR3. The germline gives CDR1 SQVTM, CDR2 ANQGSEA. CDR3 bases: TGCAGCGGGGCTGACCACAGTTCCCGGGCAGATACGCAGTATTTT. Protein product: CSGADHSSRADTQYF.

This clonotype was seen only a few times. The rearrangement uses TRBV7-8 and TRBJ2-1, with TRBD1 matching 12 bases. The V gene end was trimmed by 2 bases and the J gene end by 9 bases; junction bases not matched to a gene: 5. Germline assignment: CDR1 SGHVS and CDR2 FQNEAQ. This CDR3 contains 15 residues. The CDR3 DNA is TGTGCCAGCAGCTTATGGGGACAGGGGGCGACTGAGCAGTTCTTC. It yields the protein CASSLWGQGATEQFF.